These T cell receptor beta chains were read from a single sample in a study of T cell responses to AZD1222 COVID-19 vaccine. The method was immunoSEQ multiplex PCR; TCRdb's version includes in-frame clones alone and lacks a portion of them. The data hold 150,000 to 200,000 clones, with 70% to 90% observed a single time. The input for sequencing was peripheral blood, taken on day 0 of AZD1222 vaccination. These receptors all stem from an adult in good health. The CDR3 runs from the conserved cysteine through the conserved F or W. A D gene is named only where the DNA matches it firmly. The size field is filled for only some rows; it gives once, few, many or a size class.

v_call,j_call,clone_size,d_call,cdr3_nt,cdr3_aa
TRBV2,TRBJ1-2,-,TRBD1,TGTGCCAGCAGGAGCAGGGGGCGAGCTAACTATGGCTACACCTTC,CASRSRGRANYGYTF
TRBV9,TRBJ2-5,-,TRBD2,TGTGCCAGCAGCGTTAACGGGGGGGCAAAGACCCAGTACTTC,CASSVNGGAKTQYF
TRBV3-1/TRBV3-2,TRBJ2-3,-,-,TGTGCCAGCAGCCAAGATATCCCGGGATCAATACACACAGATACGCAGTATTTT,CASSQDIPGSIHTDTQYF
TRBV24-1,TRBJ2-5,-,-,TGTGCCACCAGTGACCCCGACAGGTACCAAGAGACCCAGTACTTC,CATSDPDRYQETQYF
TRBV6-5,TRBJ1-6,-,-,TGTGCCAGCAGTTATATTCCGGCGAATTCACCCCTCCACTTT,CASSYIPANSPLHF
TRBV9,TRBJ1-5,-,-,TGTGCCAGCAGCGTAGCGGGGGGATCTCAGCCCCAGCATTTT,CASSVAGGSQPQHF
TRBV30,TRBJ2-4,-,-,TGTGCCTGGAGTGTACTAGGGTACATTCAGTACTTC,CAWSVLGYIQYF
TRBV27,TRBJ1-2,-,-,TGTGCCAGCAGTGCCACGGGAGTTTTACCGTATGGCTACACCTTC,CASSATGVLPYGYTF
TRBV20-1,TRBJ2-1,-,TRBD2,TGCAGTGCTAGTACCCTAGCGGGAGGGCCCTACAATGAGCAGTTCTTC,CSASTLAGGPYNEQFF
TRBV19,TRBJ1-5,-,-,TGTGCCAGTAGTACCCCGGCCGTGAATCAGCCCCAGCATTTT,CASSTPAVNQPQHF
TRBV10-3,TRBJ1-5,-,TRBD1,TGTGCCATCAGTGACCCAGGGACAGCTAGCAATCAGCCCCAGCATTTT,CAISDPGTASNQPQHF
TRBV4-3,TRBJ2-1,-,-,TGCGCCAGCAGCCAAGTGGGGGGATGGGATGAGCAGTTCTTC,CASSQVGGWDEQFF
TRBV7-9,TRBJ1-2,few,TRBD1,TGTGCCAGCAGCTTAGTTTTAGGGGGCACGTTTGGCTACACCTTC,CASSLVLGGTFGYTF
TRBV5-1,TRBJ1-1,few,TRBD1,TGCGCCAGCAGCCCAGACAGGGACACTGAAGCTTTCTTT,CASSPDRDTEAFF
TRBV7-7,TRBJ2-3,few,TRBD2,TGTGCTAGCAGCCTAAGCGGGAGGGGGGATACGCAGTATTTT,CASSLSGRGDTQYF
TRBV3-1/TRBV3-2,TRBJ1-1,-,-,TGTGCCAGCAGCCAAGGGGCAAAAAGTATGAACACTGAAGCTTTCTTT,CASSQGAKSMNTEAFF
TRBV11-3,TRBJ2-2,-,TRBD2,TGTGCCAGCAGCTCCCGGACTAGCGGAGTCACCGGGGAGCTGTTTTTT,CASSSRTSGVTGELFF
TRBV30,TRBJ1-2,-,-,TGTGCCTGGAGTGTACTCCTGACAAACTATGGCTACACCTTC,CAWSVLLTNYGYTF
TRBV5-4,TRBJ1-2,-,-,TGTGCCAGCAGCCTTGATAACTATGGCTACACCTTC,CASSLDNYGYTF
TRBV19,TRBJ1-5,-,-,TGTGCCAGTAGTATTTCAGGGAGGGGCGGCGACATTATAAGTTTTAATCAGCCCCAGCATTTT,CASSISGRGGDIISFNQPQHF
TRBV19,TRBJ2-7,-,TRBD1,TGTGCCAGTACCCCCGGACAGGGCGACTCCTACGAGCAGTACTTC,CASTPGQGDSYEQYF
TRBV30,TRBJ2-2,-,TRBD2,TGTGCCTGGAGTAGCGGGAGGACCACCGGGGAGCTGTTTTTT,CAWSSGRTTGELFF
TRBV19,TRBJ1-1,-,-,TGTGCCAGTAGTAACCCCGTGAGGGGGGGGGTCACTGAAGCTTTCTTT,CASSNPVRGGVTEAFF
TRBV5-5,TRBJ2-2,-,-,TGTGCCAGCAGCTTGGGGGAAACCGGGGAGCTGTTTTTT,CASSLGETGELFF
TRBV11-2,TRBJ1-1,-,TRBD1,TGTGCCAGCAGCGGGAGACAGGGCGGGAACACTGAAGCTTTCTTT,CASSGRQGGNTEAFF
TRBV6-5,TRBJ1-5,-,-,TGTGCCAGCAGATCTACAGGTAGCAATCAGCCCCAGCATTTT,CASRSTGSNQPQHF
TRBV28,TRBJ1-1,-,-,TGTGCCAGCAGGCCGTTTAACACTGAAGCTTTCTTT,CASRPFNTEAFF
TRBV6-4,TRBJ2-1,once,TRBD1,TGTGCCAGCAGTGAGGACAGGGGGACGTTAGGGGAGCAGTTCTTC,CASSEDRGTLGEQFF
TRBV15,TRBJ1-4,few,-,TGTGCCACCAGCAGACGAGGTGAAAAACTGTTTTTT,CATSRRGEKLFF
TRBV4-1,TRBJ2-1,-,TRBD2,TGCGCCAGCAGCAAGGGACTAGCGAGATCCTCCTACAATGAGCAGTTCTTC,CASSKGLARSSYNEQFF
TRBV7-6,TRBJ2-3,-,-,TGTGCCAGCAGCTTAACAGGGATTGGCACAGATACGCAGTATTTT,CASSLTGIGTDTQYF
TRBV7-9,TRBJ2-5,-,-,TGTGCCAGCAGCTTAGCAGGAGATGAGACCCAGTACTTC,CASSLAGDETQYF
TRBV7-9,TRBJ1-2,-,-,TGTGCCAGCAGCTCCTTGACAGAACTCGTTGCCACGGGCTATGGCTACACCTTC,CASSSLTELVATGYGYTF
TRBV5-1,TRBJ2-1,-,TRBD1,TGCGCCAGCCGGTCCGGGACAGGGTACAATGAGCAGTTCTTC,CASRSGTGYNEQFF
TRBV5-1,TRBJ2-1,-,-,TGCGCCAGCAGCTTGGGGGGCTACAATGAGCAGTTCTTC,CASSLGGYNEQFF
TRBV11-2,TRBJ2-3,-,-,TGTGCCAGCAGCTCTCTAGCGAGCACAGATACGCAGTATTTT,CASSSLASTDTQYF
TRBV14,TRBJ1-1,-,-,TGTGCCAGCAGCCAAGATTTCCCGGCCTCTGGACGAGCTTTCTTT,CASSQDFPASGRAFF
TRBV11-2,TRBJ2-7,-,-,TGTGCCAGCAGCTTACTTGAAGCTGGGCAGGGCTACGAGCAGTACTTC,CASSLLEAGQGYEQYF
TRBV7-2,TRBJ1-5,-,TRBD1,TGTGCCAGCAGCTTAGGGACAGGGAGACACCAGCCCCAGCATTTT,CASSLGTGRHQPQHF
TRBV27,TRBJ1-5,-,-,TGTGCCAGCAGGAGAATGGGTCAGCCCCAGCATTTT,CASRRMGQPQHF